This TCR beta chain was obtained from a study of blood T cells in healthy people across ages. The use of a sample-barcoded 5' primer and a J-beta primer mix characterized a second PCR of about 6 to 11 cycles. TCRdb recomputed calls from the 5' RACE reads with MiXCR, one row per CDR3 protein. The table includes over 1,300,000 distinct CDR3 sequences, approximately 59% detected once. Trimming removed 4 bases from V and 4 bases from J; junction bases left unmatched: 12. Germline lookup yields CDR1 MDHEN and CDR2 SYDVKM. The CDR3 runs 16 residues. This sequence originates from a man aged 18 to 29 in good health. The sample was blood. The V gene is TRBV28, the J gene TRBJ2-7, with 8 nucleotides matching TRBD2. In DNA form, the CDR3 reads TGTGCCAGCAGTTCCATCCCGGGACTAGATCGGTACGAGCAGTACTTC. This translates into CASSSIPGLDRYEQYF.